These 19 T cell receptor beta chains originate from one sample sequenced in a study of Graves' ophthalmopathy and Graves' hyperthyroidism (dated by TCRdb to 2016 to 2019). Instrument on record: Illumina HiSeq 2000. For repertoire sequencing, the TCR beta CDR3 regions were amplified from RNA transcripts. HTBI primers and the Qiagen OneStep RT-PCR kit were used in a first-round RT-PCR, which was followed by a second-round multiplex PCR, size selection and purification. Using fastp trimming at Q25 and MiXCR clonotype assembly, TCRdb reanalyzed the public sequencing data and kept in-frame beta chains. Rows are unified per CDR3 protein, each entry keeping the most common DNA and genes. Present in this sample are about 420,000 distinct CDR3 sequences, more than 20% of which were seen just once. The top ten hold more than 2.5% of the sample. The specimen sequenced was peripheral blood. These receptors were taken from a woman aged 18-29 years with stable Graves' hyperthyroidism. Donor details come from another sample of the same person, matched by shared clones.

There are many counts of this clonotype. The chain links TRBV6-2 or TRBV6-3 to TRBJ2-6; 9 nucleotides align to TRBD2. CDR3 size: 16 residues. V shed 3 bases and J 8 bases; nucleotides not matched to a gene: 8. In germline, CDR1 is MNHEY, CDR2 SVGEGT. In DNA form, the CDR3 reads TGTGCCAGCAGTTATATAAGAGCGGGAGGTACCAACGTCCTGACTTTC. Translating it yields CASSYIRAGGTNVLTF.

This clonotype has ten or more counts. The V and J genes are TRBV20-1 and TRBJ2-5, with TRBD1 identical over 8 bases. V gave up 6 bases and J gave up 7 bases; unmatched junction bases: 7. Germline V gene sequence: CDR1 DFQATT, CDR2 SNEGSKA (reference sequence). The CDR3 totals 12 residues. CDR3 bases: TGCAGTGCCAAGACAGGGGAGGTGACCCAGTACTTC. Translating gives CSAKTGEVTQYF.

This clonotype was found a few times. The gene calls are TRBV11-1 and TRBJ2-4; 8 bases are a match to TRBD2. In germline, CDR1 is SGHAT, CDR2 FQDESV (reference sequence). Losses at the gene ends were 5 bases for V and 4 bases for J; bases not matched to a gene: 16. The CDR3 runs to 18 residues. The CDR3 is CASSTLSASGFRKNIQYF. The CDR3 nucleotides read TGTGCCAGCAGCACCCTTTCGGCTAGCGGGTTTCGTAAAAACATTCAGTACTTC.

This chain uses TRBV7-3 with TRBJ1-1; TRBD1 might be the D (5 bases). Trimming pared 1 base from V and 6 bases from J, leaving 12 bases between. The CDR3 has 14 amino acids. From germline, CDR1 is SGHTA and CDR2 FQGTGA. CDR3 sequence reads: CASSLNGGRAEAFF. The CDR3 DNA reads TGTGCCAGCAGCTTAAACGGGGGACGCGCTGAAGCTTTCTTT.

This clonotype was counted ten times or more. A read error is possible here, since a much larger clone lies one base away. The CDR3 here is CASSFQGSGADVLTF. CDR3 nucleotide sequence: TGTGCCAGCAGTTTCCAGGGATCTGGGGCCGACGTCCTGACTTTC. The chain recombines TRBV12-3 or TRBV12-4 with TRBJ2-6, with D perhaps matching TRBD1 (5 bases). CDR3 size: 15 residues.

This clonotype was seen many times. The CDR3 reads CASKTPGTGHTEAFF. In nucleotides, the CDR3 is TGTGCCAGCAAAACCCCTGGGACAGGTCACACTGAAGCTTTCTTT. The chain joins TRBV28 to TRBJ1-1; 8 bases align to TRBD1. The CDR3 loop spans 15 amino acids. Germline V gives CDR1 MDHEN, CDR2 SYDVKM. V shed 7 bases, J shed 3 bases, and the junction held 10 bases outside the gene matches.

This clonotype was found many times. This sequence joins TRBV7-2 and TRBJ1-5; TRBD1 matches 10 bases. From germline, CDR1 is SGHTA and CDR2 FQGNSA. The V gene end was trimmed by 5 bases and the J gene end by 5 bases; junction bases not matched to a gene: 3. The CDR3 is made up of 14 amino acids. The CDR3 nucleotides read TGTGCCAGCAGCCCCGGGACAGGGGATCAGCCCCAGCATTTT. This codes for CASSPGTGDQPQHF. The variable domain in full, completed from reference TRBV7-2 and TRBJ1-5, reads GAGVSQSPSNKVTEKGKDVELRCDPISGHTALYWYRQSLGQGLEFLIYFQGNSAPDKSGLPSDRFSAERTGGSVSTLTIQRTQQEDSAVYLCASSPGTGDQPQHFGDGTRLSIL.

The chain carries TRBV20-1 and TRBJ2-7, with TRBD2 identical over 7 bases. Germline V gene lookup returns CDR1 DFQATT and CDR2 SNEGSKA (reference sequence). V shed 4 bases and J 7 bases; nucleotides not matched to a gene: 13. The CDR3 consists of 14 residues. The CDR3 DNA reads TGCAGTGCTACTAGCGGAGCCCGGATATGGGAGCAGTACTTC. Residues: CSATSGARIWEQYF.

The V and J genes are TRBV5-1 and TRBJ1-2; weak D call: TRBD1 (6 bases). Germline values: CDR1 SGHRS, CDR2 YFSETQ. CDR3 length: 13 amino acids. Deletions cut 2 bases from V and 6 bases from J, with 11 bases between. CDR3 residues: CASSFTGFDGYTF. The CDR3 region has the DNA TGCGCCAGCAGCTTTACAGGGTTCGATGGCTACACCTTC.

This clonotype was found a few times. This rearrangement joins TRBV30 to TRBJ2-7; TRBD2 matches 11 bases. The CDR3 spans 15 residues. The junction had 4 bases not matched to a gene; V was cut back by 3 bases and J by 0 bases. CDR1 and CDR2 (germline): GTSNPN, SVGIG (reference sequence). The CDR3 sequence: CAWRETSGSSYEQYF. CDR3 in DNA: TGTGCCTGGAGGGAAACTAGCGGGAGCTCCTACGAGCAGTACTTC.

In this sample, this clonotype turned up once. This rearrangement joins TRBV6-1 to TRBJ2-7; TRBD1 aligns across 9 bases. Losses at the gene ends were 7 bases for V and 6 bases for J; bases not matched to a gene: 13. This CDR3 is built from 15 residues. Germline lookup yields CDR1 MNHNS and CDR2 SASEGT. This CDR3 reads CASNLRRDRVPEQYF. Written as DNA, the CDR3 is TGTGCCAGCAACCTAAGACGGGACAGGGTTCCCGAGCAGTACTTC.

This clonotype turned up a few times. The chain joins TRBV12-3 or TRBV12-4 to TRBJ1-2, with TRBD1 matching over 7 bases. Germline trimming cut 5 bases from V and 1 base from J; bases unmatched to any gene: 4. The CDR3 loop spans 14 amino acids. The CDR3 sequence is CASSQQGINYGYTF. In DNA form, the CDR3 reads TGTGCCAGCAGTCAACAGGGGATTAACTATGGCTACACCTTC.

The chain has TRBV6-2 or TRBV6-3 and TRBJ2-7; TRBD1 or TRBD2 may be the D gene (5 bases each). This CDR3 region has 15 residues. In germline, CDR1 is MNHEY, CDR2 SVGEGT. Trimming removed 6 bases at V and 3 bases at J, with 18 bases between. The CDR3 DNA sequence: TGTGCCAGCAGACCGGTTGGGACGGATTACTACGAGCAGTACTTC. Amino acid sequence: CASRPVGTDYYEQYF.

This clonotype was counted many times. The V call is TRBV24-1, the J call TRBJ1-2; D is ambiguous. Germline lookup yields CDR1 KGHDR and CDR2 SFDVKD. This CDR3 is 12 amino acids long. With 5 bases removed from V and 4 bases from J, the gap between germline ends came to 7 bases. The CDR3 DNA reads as TGTGCCACCAGTGCGAACGGCTATGGCTACACCTTC. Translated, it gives CATSANGYGYTF.

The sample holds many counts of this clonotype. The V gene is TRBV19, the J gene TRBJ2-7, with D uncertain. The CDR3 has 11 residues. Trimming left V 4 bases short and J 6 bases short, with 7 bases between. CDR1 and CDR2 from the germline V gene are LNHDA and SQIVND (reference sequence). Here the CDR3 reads CASSTFGEQYF. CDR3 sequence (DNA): TGTGCCAGTAGTACCTTCGGCGAGCAGTACTTC.

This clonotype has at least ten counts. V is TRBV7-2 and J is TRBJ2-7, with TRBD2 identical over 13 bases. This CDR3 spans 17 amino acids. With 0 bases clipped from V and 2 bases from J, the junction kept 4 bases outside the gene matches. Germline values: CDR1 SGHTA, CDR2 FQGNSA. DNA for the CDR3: TGTGCCAGCAGCTTAGCGGGGACTAGCGGGACCGCCTACGAGCAGTACTTC. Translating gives CASSLAGTSGTAYEQYF.

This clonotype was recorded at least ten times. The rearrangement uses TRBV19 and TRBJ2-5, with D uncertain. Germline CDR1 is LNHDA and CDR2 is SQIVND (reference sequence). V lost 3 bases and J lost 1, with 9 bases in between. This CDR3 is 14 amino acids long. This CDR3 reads CASSIVAFQETQYF. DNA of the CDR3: TGTGCCAGTAGTATTGTGGCGTTCCAAGAGACCCAGTACTTC.

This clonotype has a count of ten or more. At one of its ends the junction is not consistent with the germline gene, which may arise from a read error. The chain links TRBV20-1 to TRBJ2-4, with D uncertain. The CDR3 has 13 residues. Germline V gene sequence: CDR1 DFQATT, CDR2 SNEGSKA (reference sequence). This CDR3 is CSARKETKNIKYF. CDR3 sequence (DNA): TGCAGTGCTAGAAAGGAGACCAAAAACATTAAGTACTTC.

CDR3 nucleotides: TGTGCCAGCAGCCCTTTCAATAAGTACGGGGCTTTCTTT. This encodes CASSPFNKYGAFF. The chain has TRBV13 and TRBJ1-1; no reliable D call. CDR3 size: 13 residues. Germline values: CDR1 PRHDT, CDR2 FYEKMQ (reference sequence). The V gene lost 5 bases and the J gene lost 11 bases, with 18 bases spanning the gap.